The clone carrying this T cell receptor beta chain has more than one count but fewer than ten. Its antigen is unidentified. A much more abundant neighbour one base away suggests this may be a read error. The sample originates from a study of blood T cells in healthy people across ages. Whole-study findings and limits: Naive T cell percentage and TCR beta diversity correlated strongly. Diversity was higher, and naive CD4+ cells more numerous, in long-lived donors than in aged donors.

CDR3 size: 15 residues. Germline V gives CDR1 SQVTM, CDR2 ANQGSEA. V trimming: 4 bases; J trimming: 7 bases; junction bases outside the gene matches: 11. A second 7 to 11 cycle PCR used barcoded and J-beta primers. Via MiXCR, TCRdb re-called the 5' RACE reads, giving one row per CDR3 protein. Among around 280,000 distinct CDR3 sequences listed, around 29% were seen once. Per-sample PBMC isolation yielded at least 6.5 million cells. The chain employs TRBV29-1 and TRBJ2-5; 11 bases fit TRBD2. This receptor was identified in a woman in her 70s in good health. Input material: blood. DNA of the CDR3: TGCAGCGTTGGAGAGACTAGCGGGGTTGGCGCGACCCAGTACTTC. Its translation is CSVGETSGVGATQYF. Filled out from reference TRBV29-1 and TRBJ2-5, the complete variable domain reads SAVISQKPSRDICQRGTSLTIQCQVDSQVTMMFWYRQQPGQSLTLIATANQGSEATYESGFVIDKFPISRPNLTFSTLTVSNMSPEDSSIYLCSVGETSGVGATQYFGPGTRLLVL.